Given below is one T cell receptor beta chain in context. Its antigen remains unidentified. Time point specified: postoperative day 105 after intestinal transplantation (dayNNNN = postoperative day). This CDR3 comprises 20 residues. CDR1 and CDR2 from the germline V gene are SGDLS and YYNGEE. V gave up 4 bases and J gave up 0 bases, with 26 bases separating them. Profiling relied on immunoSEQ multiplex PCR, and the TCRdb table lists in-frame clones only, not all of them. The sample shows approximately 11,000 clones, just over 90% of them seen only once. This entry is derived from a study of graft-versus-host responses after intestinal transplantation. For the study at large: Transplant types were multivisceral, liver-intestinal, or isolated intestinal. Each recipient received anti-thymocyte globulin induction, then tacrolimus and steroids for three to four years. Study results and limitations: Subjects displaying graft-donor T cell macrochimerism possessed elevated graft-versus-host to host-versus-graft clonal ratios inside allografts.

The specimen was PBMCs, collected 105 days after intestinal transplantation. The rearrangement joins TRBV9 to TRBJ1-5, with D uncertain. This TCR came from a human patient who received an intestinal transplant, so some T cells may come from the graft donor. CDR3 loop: CASSPRRVVSRSYSNQPQHF. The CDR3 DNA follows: TGTGCCAGCAGCCCCCGTCGAGTAGTTAGTAGATCCTATAGCAATCAGCCCCAGCATTTT. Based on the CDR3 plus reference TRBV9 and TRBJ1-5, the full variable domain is DSGVTQTPKHLITATGQRVTLRCSPRSGDLSVYWYQQSLDQGLQFLIQYYNGEERAKGNILERFSAQQFPDLHSELNLSSLELGDSALYFCASSPRRVVSRSYSNQPQHFGDGTRLSIL.